This TCR beta chain was sequenced during a study of neoadjuvant nivolumab and ipilimumab in lung cancer. Data came from immunoSEQ multiplex PCR; TCRdb stores just in-frame clones and leaves some out. The sample consists of tens of thousands of clones, roughly 91% of them appearing once. Germline values: CDR1 MDHEN, CDR2 SYDVKM. The V and J ends lost 5 bases and 12 bases, in that order; junction bases with no gene match: 4. The CDR3 has 11 residues. This specimen was blood, taken before neoadjuvant nivolumab, alone or with ipilimumab. The clonotype comes from an adult with non-small cell lung cancer. Some clones in this sample may be carry-over from other donors' samples. The rearrangement links TRBV28 to TRBJ2-1; 7 bases match TRBD1. CDR3 protein: CASSQRDRQFF. The CDR3 bases are TGTGCCAGCAGTCAACGGGACAGGCAGTTCTTC.